Sequencing of this T cell receptor beta chain was carried out in a study of T and B cells in COVID-19 patients. For the study at large: At median age roughly 35 years, recovered patients were younger than active-infection patients at about 62.

BIOMED2 TRB-A/B primer pools were used in multiplex TRB PCR. TCRdb fed the multiplex PCR reads into MiXCR, producing one record per CDR3 protein. Of over 5,000 distinct CDR3 sequences listed, roughly a quarter are singletons. TRB was amplified from about 240-490 ng of blood genomic DNA. CDR3 length: 17 amino acids. The germline CDR1 and CDR2 sequences are MNHEY and SMNVEV (reference sequence). The V segment lost 7 bases and the J segment 8 bases; nucleotides outside the gene matches: 17. The source is a human donor with active COVID-19. The donor label of this sample is uncertain. The chain employs TRBV27 and TRBJ1-4, with 9 bases that match TRBD1. Sequences were obtained from blood. In nucleotides, the CDR3 is TGTGCCAGCATTCTAGAGGACAGGGGCCATGGAGGGGAAAAACTGTTTTTT. Its protein product is CASILEDRGHGGEKLFF. Combining the CDR3 with reference TRBV27 and TRBJ1-4 gives the whole variable domain EAQVTQNPRYLITVTGKKLTVTCSQNMNHEYMSWYRQDPGLGLRQIYYSMNVEVTDKGDVPEGYKVSRKEKRNFPLILESPSPNQTSLYFCASILEDRGHGGEKLFFGSGTQLSVL.